The rows below give T cell receptor beta chains drawn from one sample of a study of T cells after yellow fever vaccination. TCRdb re-called the 5' RACE reads through MiXCR, storing one row per CDR3 protein. The sample yields a few hundred thousand distinct CDR3 sequences, approximately 4% seen once. Sequenced here: PBMCs, sampled 5 days after the yellow fever booster vaccination. These receptors originate from a man in his late teens or twenties who received the YFV17D yellow fever vaccine. CDR3s include the opening cysteine and the closing phenylalanine or tryptophan. D genes are given only for firm matches. Some rows have no size entry. The others give once, few or many, or a class for an expanded clone.

clone_size	v_call	j_call	d_call	cdr3_nt	cdr3_aa
many	TRBV11-3	TRBJ2-1	NA	TGTGCCAGCAGCCTAACACTAGGTTCCTACAATGAGCAGTTCTTC	CASSLTLGSYNEQFF
NA	TRBV28	TRBJ1-2	TRBD1	TGTGCCAGCAGTTTAAACCCAGGACAGGGCAACTATGGCTACACCTTC	CASSLNPGQGNYGYTF
NA	TRBV5-1	TRBJ1-2	NA	TGCGCCAGCAGCTTGGGGGAGCTAAGCTATGGCTACACCTTC	CASSLGELSYGYTF
few	TRBV28	TRBJ2-3	TRBD2	TGTGCCAGCAGTCCAAGAGGACTAGCGGGGGGAGGCACAGATACGCAGTATTTT	CASSPRGLAGGGTDTQYF
NA	TRBV28	TRBJ1-2	NA	TGTGCCAGCAGTTTTGAGGGAACGGGGTATGGCTACACCTTC	CASSFEGTGYGYTF
few	TRBV4-3	TRBJ1-5	NA	TGCGCCAGCAGCCAAGATAGGTCGGATAGCAATCAGCCCCAGCATTTT	CASSQDRSDSNQPQHF
NA	TRBV4-1	TRBJ1-5	NA	TGCGCCAGCAGCCGAGCGTTCAATCAGCCCCAGCATTTT	CASSRAFNQPQHF
many	TRBV10-3	TRBJ1-5	NA	TGTGCCATCAGTGAGTCAAGGGGTTGGCATCAGCCCCAGCATTTT	CAISESRGWHQPQHF
few	TRBV10-3	TRBJ2-5	NA	TGTGCCACTGCGCGAGCCCAAGAGACCCAGTACTTC	CATARAQETQYF
few	TRBV5-1	TRBJ2-1	TRBD1	TGCGCCAGCAGCTGGGAGGACAGGGGAAATGAGCAGTTCTTC	CASSWEDRGNEQFF
many	TRBV7-9	TRBJ2-1	NA	TGTGCCAGCCAAGGAGCGGCGGGGATGTATGAGCAGTTCTTC	CASQGAAGMYEQFF
NA	TRBV12-3/TRBV12-4	TRBJ2-7	NA	TGTGCCAGCAGAACGGGACGCCGGAGCTCCTACGAGCAGTACTTC	CASRTGRRSSYEQYF